These T cell receptor beta chains were read from a single sample in a study of OX40 agonist ivuxolimab in advanced cancers. The data were produced by immunoSEQ multiplex PCR, yet TCRdb's version contains in-frame clones alone and is incomplete. The sample shows about 84,000 clones, roughly nine tenths of them seen only once. Material: CD4+ or CD8+ T cells sorted from blood, obtained in a trial of the OX40 agonist ivuxolimab. These receptors all come from an adult with an advanced solid tumor such as melanoma, head and neck, liver or kidney cancer. The CDR3 runs from the conserved cysteine through the conserved F or W. A D gene is named only where the DNA matches it firmly. Only part of the rows carry a size: once, few, many, or a class if the clone is expanded.

j_call	cdr3_length	v_call	clone_size	d_call	cdr3_aa	cdr3_nt
TRBJ2-7	14	TRBV9	once	TRBD1	CASSPRTGSHEQYF	TGTGCCAGCAGCCCGCGGACAGGGTCCCACGAGCAGTACTTC
TRBJ2-1	14	TRBV5-4	NA	NA	CASSPREDFNEQFF	TGTGCCAGCAGCCCACGCGAGGATTTCAATGAGCAGTTCTTC
TRBJ2-3	18	TRBV2	NA	TRBD1	CASSFQGARFDYSDTQYF	TGTGCCAGCAGTTTCCAGGGGGCGCGTTTTGATTATTCAGATACGCAGTATTTT
TRBJ2-5	15	TRBV2	NA	TRBD1	CASSDDRGDLETQYF	TGTGCCAGCAGCGACGACAGGGGGGATTTAGAGACCCAGTACTTC
TRBJ2-1	14	TRBV29-1	NA	NA	CSGRDRSRNNEQFF	TGCAGCGGACGAGACAGGTCTCGAAACAATGAGCAGTTCTTC
TRBJ1-1	17	TRBV5-1	few	TRBD1	CASSADRVSNMNTEAFF	TGCGCCAGCAGCGCGGACAGGGTGTCGAATATGAACACTGAAGCTTTCTTT
TRBJ1-4	11	TRBV29-1	NA	NA	CSVEVVSRLFF	TGCAGCGTTGAAGTGGTCAGCCGACTGTTTTTT
TRBJ1-1	14	TRBV5-1	NA	NA	CASSLGQPNTEAFF	TGCGCCAGCAGCTTGGGACAGCCGAACACTGAAGCTTTCTTT
TRBJ2-1	15	TRBV6-6	NA	TRBD2	CASRTGTSGGNEQFF	TGTGCCAGCAGGACCGGGACTAGCGGGGGTAATGAGCAGTTCTTC
TRBJ2-3	11	TRBV20-1	NA	NA	CSAEPTDTQYF	TGCAGTGCCGAACCCACAGATACGCAGTATTTT
TRBJ1-1	13	TRBV29-1	NA	NA	CSVSGRLNTEAFF	TGCAGCGTGTCGGGCAGATTGAACACTGAAGCTTTCTTT
TRBJ2-6	14	TRBV28	NA	NA	CGAGREAGANVLTF	TGTGGGGCGGGCAGGGAGGCTGGGGCCAACGTCCTGACTTTC
TRBJ1-4	13	TRBV5-1	NA	NA	CASSSSKNEKLFF	TGCGCCAGCAGCTCCTCCAAGAATGAAAAACTGTTTTTT
TRBJ2-5	11	TRBV20-1	NA	NA	CSAEVQETQYF	TGCAGTGCCGAGGTCCAAGAGACCCAGTACTTC
TRBJ2-1	17	TRBV7-2	NA	TRBD2	CASSFYSGLAVINEQFF	TGTGCCAGCAGCTTCTATTCTGGACTAGCGGTTATCAATGAGCAGTTCTTC
TRBJ1-4	11	TRBV2	NA	NA	CASSEVEKLFF	TGTGCCAGCAGTGAAGTAGAAAAACTGTTTTTT
TRBJ1-1	14	TRBV7-2	NA	NA	CASSLTGAVTEAFF	TGTGCCAGCAGCTTAACGGGGGCGGTCACTGAAGCTTTCTTT
TRBJ1-5	15	TRBV11-2	NA	NA	CASSLGAGSNQPQHF	TGTGCCAGCAGCTTAGGGGCAGGGTCCAATCAGCCCCAGCATTTT
TRBJ2-3	16	TRBV5-4	NA	TRBD1	CASSTHHRGGADTQYF	TGTGCCAGCAGCACACATCACAGGGGTGGCGCAGATACGCAGTATTTT
TRBJ1-1	13	TRBV6-1	NA	TRBD1	CASTTGGRTEAFF	TGTGCCAGCACGACAGGGGGCAGGACTGAAGCTTTCTTT
TRBJ2-3	15	TRBV14	NA	NA	CASSLGQGFTDTQYF	TGTGCCAGCAGCCTCGGGCAGGGTTTCACAGATACGCAGTATTTT
TRBJ2-3	13	TRBV19	NA	NA	CASSTPSSDTQYF	TGTGCCAGTAGTACACCCTCGTCAGATACGCAGTATTTT
TRBJ1-1	18	TRBV28	NA	TRBD1	CASSPPLTGVGLNTEAFF	TGTGCCAGCAGTCCCCCCCTAACAGGGGTGGGTTTGAACACTGAAGCTTTCTTT
TRBJ1-3	14	TRBV18	few	NA	CASSRQSSGNTIYF	TGTGCCAGCTCGCGACAGAGCTCTGGAAACACCATATATTTT
TRBJ1-2	16	TRBV7-8	NA	TRBD1	CASSLAGTGVGYGYTF	TGTGCCAGCAGCTTAGCGGGGACAGGGGTCGGCTATGGCTACACCTTC
TRBJ1-4	15	TRBV4-3	once	NA	CASSQQVVLGEKLFF	TGCGCCAGCAGCCAACAAGTAGTACTGGGTGAAAAACTGTTTTTT
TRBJ1-2	13	TRBV11-3	NA	NA	CASSLGVAGLRTF	TGTGCCAGCAGCTTAGGGGTGGCAGGCCTTCGCACCTTC
TRBJ2-5	11	TRBV5-1	NA	NA	CASSQERTQYF	TGCGCCAGTTCTCAAGAAAGGACCCAGTACTTC
TRBJ2-5	12	TRBV29-1	once	TRBD1	CSVSPRGETQYF	TGCAGCGTTTCACCCAGGGGGGAGACCCAGTACTTC
TRBJ2-3	16	TRBV18	NA	TRBD2	CASSPPLAERPDTQYF	TGTGCCAGCTCACCACCGCTAGCGGAGCGGCCAGATACGCAGTATTTT
TRBJ1-2	15	TRBV27	NA	NA	CASSFRGRANYGYTF	TGTGCCAGCAGTTTCCGCGGTCGGGCTAACTATGGCTACACCTTC
TRBJ2-6	18	TRBV18	NA	NA	CASSPFDPGSSGANVLTF	TGTGCCAGCTCACCCTTCGACCCAGGGAGCTCTGGGGCCAACGTCCTGACTTTC
TRBJ1-1	15	TRBV19	few	NA	CASSIGYSGIERAFF	TGTGCCAGTAGTATTGGCTACAGCGGGATAGAACGAGCTTTCTTT